This TCR beta chain was sequenced during a study of identifying expanded T cells in peripheral blood. Study-wide results and caveats: Across healthy donors, higher total template counts meant significantly greater roughly 2-week count variance. Roughly 1.2 clones differed between technical replicates, versus approximately 16 and 19 over time.

Healthy donors had no documented immune events, such as infections, while sampled. On this clone itself: As yet, its antigen is unknown.

Profiling relied on immunoSEQ multiplex PCR, and the TCRdb table lists in-frame clones only, not all of them. The table records approximately 100,000 clones, around nine tenths of them present only once. Looked up from germline, CDR1 is MNHEY and CDR2 is SVGAGI. V was trimmed by 0 bases and J by 4 bases, leaving 12 bases between them. CDR3 length: 15 residues. Sequencing was performed on blood. The origin of this receptor is a person aged 18 to 70 in good health. The chain has TRBV6-5 and TRBJ1-2; no clear D gene. The CDR3 loop is CASSYSRPPGYGYTF. The CDR3 nucleotides read TGTGCCAGCAGTTACTCGAGACCCCCCGGCTATGGCTACACCTTC.